This entry lists 30 T cell receptor beta chains sequenced from one sample in a study of T cell responses to AZD1222 COVID-19 vaccine. Here immunoSEQ multiplex PCR was the method, and the copy in TCRdb shows in-frame clones only, minus some. The sample consists of 150,000 to 200,000 clones, roughly 92% of them appearing once. This specimen was peripheral blood, taken on day 0 of AZD1222 vaccination. All receptors come from an adult in good health.

The J gene is TRBJ1-3, the V gene TRBV13, with 7 bases that match TRBD1. The CDR3 runs to 15 residues. CDR1 and CDR2 (germline): PRHDT, FYEKMQ (reference sequence). Unmatched junction bases numbered 5, after V lost 2 bases and J lost 4 bases. DNA for the CDR3: TGTGCCAGCAGCTTAAAGGGGGCGGTCGGAAACACCATATATTTT. Encoded protein: CASSLKGAVGNTIYF.

This chain connects TRBV7-9 to TRBJ2-5; no firm D call. Between the trimmed V and J ends, which lost 6 bases and 0 bases, there was a span of 5 bases. The CDR3 spans 12 residues. CDR1 SEHNR and CDR2 FQNEAQ come from the germline V gene (reference sequence). The CDR3, as DNA: TGTGCCAGCAGACCCGACCAAGAGACCCAGTACTTC. Its protein is CASRPDQETQYF.

A single count supports this clone. V usage is TRBV5-1 and J usage is TRBJ2-1; TRBD2 matches at 8 bases. The CDR3 has 15 amino acids. Germline V gene data show CDR1 as SGHRS and CDR2 as YFSETQ. Unmatched junction bases numbered 5, after V lost 1 base and J lost 5 bases. The CDR3 bases are TGCGCCAGCAGCTTGACTAGCGGAACCCACAATGAGCAGTTCTTC. This sequence encodes CASSLTSGTHNEQFF.

The chain joins TRBV9 to TRBJ1-1, with D possibly TRBD1 on 5 matching bases. Germline V CDR1 and CDR2: SGDLS, YYNGEE. This CDR3 region has 15 residues. Trimming cost V 0 bases and J 0 bases, with 9 bases left between them. The CDR3 spells CASSVVQGMNTEAFF. The CDR3 region has the DNA TGTGCCAGCAGCGTAGTCCAGGGTATGAACACTGAAGCTTTCTTT.

The rearrangement uses TRBV4-2 and TRBJ1-2, with no clear D. The CDR3 consists of 15 residues. Germline values: CDR1 LGHNA, CDR2 YNFKEQ. The V end was cut by 2 bases, the J end by 8 bases, with 18 bases between. This chain's CDR3 is CASSQPTLASEGYTF. The CDR3 DNA reads TGTGCCAGCAGCCAACCCACCCTTGCCTCGGAGGGCTACACCTTC.

This rearrangement joins TRBV28 to TRBJ2-7; TRBD2 aligns across 8 bases. This CDR3 is built from 15 residues. Germline V lookup: CDR1 MDHEN, CDR2 SYDVKM. Trimming took 7 bases from V and 3 from J; bases not matched to a gene: 11. In nucleotides, the CDR3 is TGTGCCAGCACCACGACGGGGCTAGCGGGCTACGAGCAGTACTTC. It specifies CASTTTGLAGYEQYF.

The chain is built from TRBV27 and TRBJ2-3; 14 bases align to TRBD2. There are 18 residues in the CDR3. V lost 5 bases, J lost 0 bases, and 7 bases stayed unmatched. Germline-derived CDR1 and CDR2 are MNHEY and SMNVEV (reference sequence). The CDR3 reads CASSILGLAGGSTDTQYF. CDR3 nucleotide sequence: TGTGCCAGCAGTATCCTTGGACTAGCGGGGGGTAGCACAGATACGCAGTATTTT.

The genes are TRBV5-1 and TRBJ1-4; 7 nucleotides line up with TRBD1. CDR1 and CDR2 (germline): SGHRS, YFSETQ. J gave up 3 bases and V 4 bases, and 9 bases lay outside the gene matches. This CDR3 has 16 residues. The CDR3 region has the DNA TGCGCCAGCAGCCCTACTGAGGGGGCGGCTAATGAAAAACTGTTTTTT. This codes for CASSPTEGAANEKLFF.

The chain links TRBV6-6 to TRBJ2-1; possibly TRBD1 for D (6 bases). Germline V gene sequence: CDR1 MNHNY, CDR2 SVGAGI (reference sequence). The CDR3 totals 13 residues. The V and J ends lost 4 bases and 8 bases respectively, with 12 bases between them. CDR3 sequence: CASSSQGRHEQFF. DNA of the CDR3: TGTGCCAGCAGTTCACAGGGCCGCCATGAGCAGTTCTTC.

This sequence joins TRBV12-3 or TRBV12-4 and TRBJ1-6; TRBD1 might be the D (6 bases). The V end lost 1 base, the J end lost 12 bases, and 10 bases lay between the germline ends. The CDR3 is 13 amino acids. The CDR3 coding sequence is TGTGCCAGCAGTTTAGGACAGGTGGTACCCCTCCACTTT. Amino acids: CASSLGQVVPLHF.

This chain uses TRBV12-5 with TRBJ2-3; TRBD2 might be the D (6 bases). Trimming stripped 0 bases from V and 2 bases from J, with 15 bases between. CDR3 length: 17 residues. Looked up from germline, CDR1 is LGHNT and CDR2 is FRNRAP. CDR3 sequence reads: CASGLVLGLKNTDTQYF. The CDR3 DNA reads TGTGCTAGTGGTTTGGTTCTGGGACTTAAAAACACAGATACGCAGTATTTT.

The rearrangement links TRBV4-1 to TRBJ1-2; the D gene is possibly TRBD1 (5 bases). CDR1 is MGHRA, CDR2 YSYEKL, per germline. With 8 bases removed from V and 8 bases from J, the gap between germline ends came to 15 bases. The CDR3 covers 12 residues. CDR3 in DNA: TGCGCCAGCGGTGGGGCTGCCCCCGGCTACACCTTC. This sequence encodes CASGGAAPGYTF.

The genes are TRBV7-2 and TRBJ1-1; TRBD1 matches at 12 bases. The CDR3 runs to 13 residues. J was trimmed by 10 bases and V by 4 bases; bases with no gene match: 4. Germline V gives CDR1 SGHTA, CDR2 FQGNSA. The chain's CDR3 is CASSSGTGGAAFF. In nucleotides, the CDR3 is TGTGCCAGCAGCTCCGGGACAGGGGGCGCAGCTTTCTTT.

The sample holds one count of this clone. The chain links TRBV7-9 to TRBJ2-5, with D possibly being TRBD1 (6 bases). Germline assignment: CDR1 SEHNR and CDR2 FQNEAQ (reference sequence). Trimming pared 2 bases from V and 5 bases from J, leaving 9 bases between. This CDR3 is 13 amino acids long. CDR3: CASSLTGKETQYF. CDR3 sequence (DNA): TGTGCCAGCAGCTTAACAGGGAAGGAGACCCAGTACTTC.

The CDR3 DNA is TGTGCCATCAAATTCGCAGGGGATAACTCTGGAAACACCATATATTTT. Translation: CAIKFAGDNSGNTIYF. This chain links TRBV10-3 with TRBJ1-3; maybe TRBD1 (6 bases). The germline V gene has CDR1 ENHRY and CDR2 SYGVKD. This CDR3 contains 16 residues. Trimming removed 7 bases at V and 0 bases at J, with 16 bases between.

For this clone: The junction shows a germline mismatch at one end, possibly a read error. The CDR3 sequence: CASSPLAGPQSTRYF. The DNA for the CDR3 is TGTGCCAGCAGCCCACTAGCGGGGCCTCAAAGTACGCGGTATTTT. The chain recombines TRBV7-3 with TRBJ2-3; the match to TRBD2 covers 10 bases. There are 15 residues in the CDR3. In germline, CDR1 is SGHTA, CDR2 FQGTGA.

The chain recombines TRBV18 with TRBJ2-7, with D perhaps TRBD1 (5 bases). V gave up 0 bases and J gave up 2 bases, with 14 bases separating them. This CDR3 contains 16 residues. The germline V gene has CDR1 KGHSH and CDR2 LQKENI. The CDR3 DNA reads TGTGCCAGCTCACCACCATCAGGGCCCACCCCCTACGAGCAGTACTTC. Protein product: CASSPPSGPTPYEQYF.

The rearrangement uses TRBV3-1 (or the pseudogene TRBV3-2) and TRBJ2-1; D is undetermined. This CDR3 contains 14 residues. Germline V gene data show CDR1 as LGHDT and CDR2 as YNNKEL (reference sequence). V shed 5 bases and J shed 0 bases, with 8 bases lying between them. CDR3 in amino acids: CASSFTSSYNEQFF. CDR3 sequence (DNA): TGTGCCAGCAGCTTCACAAGCTCCTACAATGAGCAGTTCTTC.

CDR3 residues: CARGDRSHNEQFF. CDR3 bases: TGTGCCAGAGGGGACAGGTCACACAATGAGCAGTTCTTC. The chain couples TRBV2 to TRBJ2-1; the match to TRBD1 covers 8 bases. Germline loops: CDR1 SNHLY, CDR2 FYNNEI. With V trimmed by 9 bases and J by 5 bases, 6 bases remained unmatched. The CDR3 runs 13 residues.

The V gene is TRBV5-1, the J gene TRBJ2-7, with 10 nucleotides matching TRBD2. Germline loops: CDR1 SGHRS, CDR2 YFSETQ. The CDR3 spans 15 residues. J was trimmed by 4 bases and V by 0 bases; bases with no gene match: 4. CDR3 sequence: CASSLVASGSYEQYF. The CDR3 coding sequence is TGCGCCAGCAGCTTGGTGGCTAGCGGGAGTTACGAGCAGTACTTC.

The chain links TRBV5-4 to TRBJ2-1, with D possibly being TRBD2 (5 bases). CDR3 size: 15 residues. CDR1 and CDR2 from the germline V gene are SGHNT and YYREEE (reference sequence). Trimming took off 0 bases at V and 6 bases at J, with 13 bases between the two ends. The CDR3 DNA follows: TGTGCCAGCAGCTTGGTCGGTGGGAGACTCAATGAGCAGTTCTTC. Protein product: CASSLVGGRLNEQFF. The full variable domain, with the rest looked up from reference TRBV5-4 and TRBJ2-1, is ETGVTQSPTHLIKTRGQQVTLRCSSQSGHNTVSWYQQALGQGPQFIFQYYREEENGRGNFPPRFSGLQFPNYSSELNVNALELDDSALYLCASSLVGGRLNEQFFGPGTRLTVL.

The chain recombines TRBV27 with TRBJ1-2; no definite D call. Trimming cost V 6 bases and J 3 bases, with 14 bases left between them. The CDR3 contains 14 residues. CDR1 is MNHEY, CDR2 SMNVEV, per germline (reference sequence). CDR3 region: CASSPRGLDYGYTF. In nucleotides, the CDR3 is TGTGCCAGCAGCCCCCGTGGGCTGGACTATGGCTACACCTTC.

This clone has just one count. The V and J genes are TRBV11-2 and TRBJ1-2; 8 nucleotides align to TRBD1. The CDR3 spans 15 residues. Germline-derived CDR1 and CDR2 are SGHAT and FQNNGV. V lost 5 bases to trimming and J lost 3 bases; unmatched junction nucleotides: 8. CDR3 sequence reads: CASSPWTGIDYGYTF. DNA for the CDR3: TGTGCCAGCAGCCCCTGGACAGGGATAGACTATGGCTACACCTTC.

The CDR3 loop reads CASSEGGYSYNEQFF. Written as DNA, the CDR3 is TGTGCCAGCAGTGAAGGGGGTTACTCCTACAATGAGCAGTTCTTC. The chain links TRBV6-1 to TRBJ2-1; D not certain. Between the trimmed V and J ends, which lost 1 base and 0 bases, there was a span of 7 bases. Germline V gene lookup returns CDR1 MNHNS and CDR2 SASEGT. This CDR3 spans 15 amino acids.

The rearrangement uses TRBV6-2 or TRBV6-3 and TRBJ1-5; D is possibly TRBD1 (6 bases). Trimming stripped 5 bases from V and 4 bases from J, with 15 bases between. The CDR3 is 15 residues long. Germline V gene data show CDR1 as MNHEY and CDR2 as SVGEGT. DNA for the CDR3: TGTGCCAGCAGTCTAACAGGGTTGGGGAATCAGCCCCAGCATTTT. The encoded protein is CASSLTGLGNQPQHF.

With respect to this clone: A read error may produce the germline difference seen at one junction end. The chain has TRBV5-6 and TRBJ1-2; D not certain. The CDR3 totals 11 residues. Germline V gives CDR1 SGHDT, CDR2 YYEEEE. The CDR3 reads CASSLGGPWDF. For the CDR3, the DNA is TGTGCCAGCAGCTTGGGTGGACCCTGGGACTTC.

The rearrangement uses TRBV2 and TRBJ1-5; D ambiguous. Germline CDR1 reads SNHLY; CDR2 reads FYNNEI. The V gene lost 3 bases and the J gene lost 0 bases, with 27 bases spanning the gap. This CDR3 is 21 amino acids long. The CDR3: CASSDSRIGEESYFSNQPQHF. Written as DNA, the CDR3 is TGTGCCAGCAGTGATAGTCGGATCGGAGAGGAGAGCTATTTTAGCAATCAGCCCCAGCATTTT.

The rearrangement joins TRBV7-2 to TRBJ1-6; D unclear. The CDR3 runs to 17 residues. Trimming took 1 base from V and 1 from J, leaving 11 bases between them. Germline V lookup: CDR1 SGHTA, CDR2 FQGNSA. The CDR3 region has the DNA TGTGCCAGCAGCTTAGGCGGGCTTGCATCCTATAATTCACCCCTCCACTTT. The encoded protein is CASSLGGLASYNSPLHF.

The chain employs TRBV10-3 and TRBJ2-1, with D uncertain. Germline V gene lookup returns CDR1 ENHRY and CDR2 SYGVKD. Trimming removed 2 bases from V and 8 bases from J, with 16 bases in between. This CDR3 comprises 15 residues. The CDR3 loop is CAISEPSSAGDEQFF. DNA for the CDR3: TGTGCCATCAGTGAGCCGTCCTCGGCTGGCGATGAGCAGTTCTTC.

V gene TRBV2 combines with J gene TRBJ1-2, with a possible D match to TRBD1 (5 bases). CDR1 is SNHLY and CDR2 is FYNNEI in the germline V gene. The CDR3 is 15 amino acids. Trimming stripped 7 bases from V and 5 bases from J, with 20 bases between. CDR3 region: CASTSSGREAYGYTF. CDR3 in DNA: TGTGCCAGCACCTCCTCGGGGCGGGAGGCATATGGCTACACCTTC.